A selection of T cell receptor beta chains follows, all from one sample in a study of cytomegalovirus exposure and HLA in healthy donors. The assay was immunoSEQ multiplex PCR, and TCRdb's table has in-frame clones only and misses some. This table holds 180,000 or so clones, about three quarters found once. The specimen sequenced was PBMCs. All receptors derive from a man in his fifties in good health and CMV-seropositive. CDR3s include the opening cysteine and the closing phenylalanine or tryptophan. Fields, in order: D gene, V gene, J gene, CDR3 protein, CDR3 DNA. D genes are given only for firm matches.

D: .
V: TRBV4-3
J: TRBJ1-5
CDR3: CASSQGQEWGNQPQHF
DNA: TGCGCCAGCAGCCAAGGCCAGGAATGGGGCAATCAGCCCCAGCATTTT

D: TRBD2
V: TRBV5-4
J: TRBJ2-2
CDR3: CASSLGTSPNTGELFF
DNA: TGTGCCAGCAGCCTAGGGACTAGTCCGAACACCGGGGAGCTGTTTTTT

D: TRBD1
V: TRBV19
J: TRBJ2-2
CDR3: CASRSGQGNFGELFF
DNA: TGTGCCAGTAGATCGGGACAGGGGAATTTCGGGGAGCTGTTTTTT

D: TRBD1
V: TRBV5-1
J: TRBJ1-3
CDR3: CASSLGGQGTNTIYF
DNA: TGCGCCAGCAGCTTGGGCGGACAGGGAACGAACACCATATATTTT

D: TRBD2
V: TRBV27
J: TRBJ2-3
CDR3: CASRSGTSGTDTQYF
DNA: TGTGCCAGCAGATCCGGGACTAGCGGCACAGATACGCAGTATTTT

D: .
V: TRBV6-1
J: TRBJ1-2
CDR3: CASSERVRAGGNYGYTF
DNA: TGTGCCAGCAGTGAAAGAGTAAGGGCCGGAGGGAACTATGGCTACACCTTC

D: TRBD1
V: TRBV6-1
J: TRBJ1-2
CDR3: CASSDGQGNSYGYTF
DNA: TGTGCCAGCAGTGATGGACAGGGCAATTCTTATGGCTACACCTTC

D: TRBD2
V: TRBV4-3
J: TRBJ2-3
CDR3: CASSQATSGGTDTQYF
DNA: TGCGCCAGCAGCCAAGCGACTAGCGGGGGGACTGATACGCAGTATTTT

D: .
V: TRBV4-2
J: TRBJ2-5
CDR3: CASSQAGGDQETQYF
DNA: TGTGCCAGCAGCCAAGCTGGCGGGGACCAAGAGACCCAGTACTTC

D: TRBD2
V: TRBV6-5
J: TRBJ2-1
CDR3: CASSYSTSGHNEQFF
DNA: TGTGCCAGCAGTTACTCGACTAGCGGGCACAATGAGCAGTTCTTC

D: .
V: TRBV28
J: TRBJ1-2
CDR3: CAGGGGSFYGYTF
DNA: TGTGCCGGGGGGGGCGGGTCCTTCTATGGCTACACCTTC

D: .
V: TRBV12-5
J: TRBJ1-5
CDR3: CASTGLGNQPQHF
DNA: TGTGCTAGTACAGGGTTGGGCAATCAGCCCCAGCATTTT

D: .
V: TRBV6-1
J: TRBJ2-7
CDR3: CASTYRPGSNEQYF
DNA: TGTGCCAGCACCTACCGTCCGGGGTCCAACGAGCAGTACTTC

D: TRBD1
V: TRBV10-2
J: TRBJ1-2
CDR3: CASRAWDREGYGYTF
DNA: TGCGCCAGCAGGGCATGGGACAGGGAGGGCTATGGCTACACCTTC